Below, 10 T cell receptor beta chains from the same sample are listed, as sequenced in a study of breast tumors, draining lymph nodes, adjacent tissues. TCRdb itself ran the multiplex PCR reads through MiXCR, one entry per CDR3 protein. The data show about 150,000 distinct CDR3 sequences, with around a third seen just once and less than 2.5% held by the top ten. Samples came from axillary lymph nodes draining the breast cancer. The sequencing input was axillary lymph node tissue. The source of these receptors is a female donor with breast cancer. Some clones in this sample may be carry-over from other donors' samples.

This clonotype was counted between two and nine times. An end of the junction does not agree with germline; a read error may underlie this. The gene calls are TRBV12-3 or TRBV12-4 and TRBJ1-2; the D gene is possibly TRBD1 (5 bases). The CDR3 is 14 amino acids. The CDR3 nucleotides read TGTGCCAGCAGCCTAATCGACAGCTACTATGGCTACGCCTTC. This translates into CASSLIDSYYGYAF.

This clonotype was detected many times. The CDR3 nucleotides read TGTGCCAGCAGTACCCTATCGCCCTACGAGCAGTACTTC. As protein: CASSTLSPYEQYF. V usage is TRBV28 and J usage is TRBJ2-7; D remains ambiguous. The CDR3 extends over 13 amino acids. CDR1 MDHEN and CDR2 SYDVKM come from the germline V gene. V lost 5 bases and J 2 bases, leaving 10 bases between the germline ends.

The J gene is TRBJ2-7, the V gene TRBV5-1; 9 bases match TRBD1. Trimming removed 3 bases from V and 6 bases from J; junction bases left unmatched: 10. Germline V lookup: CDR1 SGHRS, CDR2 YFSETQ. This CDR3 comprises 15 residues. The CDR3 here is CASSSLTGGPFEQYF. The CDR3 DNA reads as TGCGCCAGCAGCTCTCTGACAGGGGGGCCATTCGAGCAGTACTTC.

J is TRBJ1-1 and V is TRBV4-1; TRBD1 aligns across 8 bases. Germline V gene data show CDR1 as MGHRA and CDR2 as YSYEKL. The V segment lost 3 bases and the J segment 4 bases; nucleotides outside the gene matches: 4. The CDR3 consists of 14 residues. CDR3 protein: CASSHRGLGTEAFF. The CDR3 DNA reads TGCGCCAGCAGCCACAGGGGGCTCGGCACTGAAGCTTTCTTT.

This clonotype came up once. Because it lacks the conserved phenylalanine or tryptophan at the end, this CDR3 is likely a read error. The chain is built from TRBV20-1 and TRBJ1-5, with TRBD1 as a possible D gene (5 bases). V was trimmed by 0 bases and J by 3 bases, leaving 12 bases between them. CDR3 length: 15 amino acids. Germline V gives CDR1 DFQATT, CDR2 SNEGSKA (reference sequence). The CDR3 DNA follows: TGCAGTGCTAGAGAAGGGGAGGGAGCCAATCAGCCCCAGCATGGT. It encodes CSAREGEGANQPQHG.

This clonotype was observed a handful of times. The V call is TRBV28, the J call TRBJ2-1; unclear D gene. Per germline, CDR1 MDHEN and CDR2 SYDVKM. Trimming took off 6 bases at V and 9 bases at J, with 12 bases between the two ends. The CDR3 contains 12 residues. The CDR3: CASRPNYGEQFF. The CDR3 DNA is TGTGCCAGCAGACCTAATTACGGTGAGCAGTTCTTC.

Worth noting for this clonotype: This could be a read error, since a much larger clone is one nucleotide away. The chain employs TRBV6-5 and TRBJ1-3; D perhaps matches TRBD1 (5 bases). The CDR3 spans 14 residues. Trimming shortened V by 5 bases and J by 12 bases, and 20 bases separated the two germline ends. CDR1 MNHEY and CDR2 SVGAGI come from the germline V gene. The CDR3 loop is CASSNAQGQYNIYF. CDR3 bases: TGTGCCAGCAGTAACGCGCAGGGCCAGTACAACATATATTTT.

This clonotype was observed many times. The chain joins TRBV19 to TRBJ1-6; D gene unclear. Trimming cost V 5 bases and J 5 bases, with 13 bases left between them. CDR1 and CDR2 (germline): LNHDA, SQIVND (reference sequence). The CDR3 loop spans 15 amino acids. CDR3 DNA: TGTGCCAGTAGTCTCCAGGCCCCAAATAATTCACCCCTCCACTTT. Protein sequence: CASSLQAPNNSPLHF.

The chain recombines TRBV6-1 with TRBJ1-2; 10 bases are a match to TRBD1. Germline trimming cut 4 bases from V and 8 bases from J; bases unmatched to any gene: 10. Germline V gene lookup returns CDR1 MNHNS and CDR2 SASEGT. There are 15 residues in the CDR3. CDR3 nucleotide sequence: TGTGCCAGCAGTGGGTGGGACAGGGGATATGGGGGCTACACCTTC. It encodes CASSGWDRGYGGYTF.

Concerning this clonotype itself: A much bigger clone sits one base away, suggesting this may be a read error. The rearrangement uses TRBV18 and TRBJ2-1, with TRBD1 matching over 10 bases. This CDR3 comprises 15 residues. Germline loops: CDR1 KGHSH, CDR2 LQKENI. The CDR3 loop is CASSPQDRGPNEQSF. The DNA of the CDR3 is TGTGCCAGCTCACCGCAAGACAGGGGGCCCAATGAGCAGTCCTTC.